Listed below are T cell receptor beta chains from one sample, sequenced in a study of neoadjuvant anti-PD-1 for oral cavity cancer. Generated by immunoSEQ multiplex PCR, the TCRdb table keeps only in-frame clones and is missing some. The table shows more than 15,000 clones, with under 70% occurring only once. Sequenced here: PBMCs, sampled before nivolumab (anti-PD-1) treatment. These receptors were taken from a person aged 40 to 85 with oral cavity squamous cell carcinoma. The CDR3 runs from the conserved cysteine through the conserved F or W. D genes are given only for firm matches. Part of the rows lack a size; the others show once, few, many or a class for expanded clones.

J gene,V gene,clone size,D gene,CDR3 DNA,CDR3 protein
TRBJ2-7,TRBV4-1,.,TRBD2,TGCGCCAGCAGCCAAGATCGGCTAGCGGGAGATAAGTACTTC,CASSQDRLAGDKYF
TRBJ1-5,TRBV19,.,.,TGTGCCAGTAGTAGGGATGGGAATCAGCCCCAGCATTTT,CASSRDGNQPQHF
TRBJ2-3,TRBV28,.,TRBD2,TGTGCCAGCAGTTTGAAGGCTAGCGGGAGAGATACGCAGTATTTT,CASSLKASGRDTQYF
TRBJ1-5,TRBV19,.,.,TGTGCCAGTAGGTCGGGACAAACCCGTCAGCCCCAGCATTTT,CASRSGQTRQPQHF
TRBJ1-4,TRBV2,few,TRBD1,TGTGCCAGCAGTCTTCCGACAGGGTTGCAACTGTTTTTT,CASSLPTGLQLFF
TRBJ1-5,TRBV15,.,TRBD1,TGTGCCACCAGCAGAGATCTCACAGGGGGCATTCAGCCCCAGCATTTT,CATSRDLTGGIQPQHF
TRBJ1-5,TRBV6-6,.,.,TGTGCCAGCCTGGCCGGGACTTCTTATCAGCCCCAGCATTTT,CASLAGTSYQPQHF
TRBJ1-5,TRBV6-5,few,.,TGTGCCAGCAGCCCCACGGGGGGAGGGGGGCAGCCCCAGCATTTT,CASSPTGGGGQPQHF
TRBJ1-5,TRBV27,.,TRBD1,TGTGCCAGCAGCCAGGGGGCTGGTCAGCCCCAGCATTTT,CASSQGAGQPQHF
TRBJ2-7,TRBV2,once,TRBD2,TGTGCCAGCAGTGTTGAGACTAGCCGCTACGAGCAGTACTTC,CASSVETSRYEQYF
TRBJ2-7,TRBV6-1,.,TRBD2,TGTGCCAGCCGTTCGCTAGCGGATGCCTACGAGCAGTACTTC,CASRSLADAYEQYF
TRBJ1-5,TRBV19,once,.,TGTGCCAGTAGTAGAGAAGGAGAGTCCACCCTAAATCAGCCCCAGCATTTT,CASSREGESTLNQPQHF
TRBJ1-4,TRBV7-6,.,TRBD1,TGTGCCAGCAGCTCCGGGACAGGGGGCACAGAAAAACTGTTTTTT,CASSSGTGGTEKLFF
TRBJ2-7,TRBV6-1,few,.,TGTGCCAGCAGTGAAGAATTACCAGGGGGGCTGGGGGACGAGCAGTACTTC,CASSEELPGGLGDEQYF
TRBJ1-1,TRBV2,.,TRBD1,TGTGCCAGCAGCTCGGACAGGACCTCCACTGAAGCTTTCTTT,CASSSDRTSTEAFF
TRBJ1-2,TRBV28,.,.,TGTGCCAGCGGACTGATAGGGCCTCCTAACTATGGCTACACCTTC,CASGLIGPPNYGYTF
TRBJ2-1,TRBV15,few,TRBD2,TGTGCCACCAGCAGAGCGGGAGGGCCGGGGAGCAATGAGCAGTTCTTC,CATSRAGGPGSNEQFF
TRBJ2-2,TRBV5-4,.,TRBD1,TGTGCCAGCAGCCCCGACAGGGGGCGAATCACCGGGGAGCTGTTTTTT,CASSPDRGRITGELFF
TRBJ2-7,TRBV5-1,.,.,TGCGCCAGCAGCCAAAGTCCCGGGACGCTATCCTACGAGCAGTACTTC,CASSQSPGTLSYEQYF
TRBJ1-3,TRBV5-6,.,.,TGTGCCAGCAGCCGGCTAGACAGGACACCTGGAAACACCATATATTTT,CASSRLDRTPGNTIYF
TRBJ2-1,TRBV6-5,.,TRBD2,TGTGCCAGCAGCCCCGGGGGGACGTACGGCAATGAGCAGTTCTTC,CASSPGGTYGNEQFF
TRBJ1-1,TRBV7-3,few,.,TGTGCCAGCAGCTTATCGCGTGGCACTGAAGCTTTCTTT,CASSLSRGTEAFF
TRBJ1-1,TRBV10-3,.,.,TGTGCCATCAGTGAATCGGACATGAACACTGAAGCTTTCTTT,CAISESDMNTEAFF
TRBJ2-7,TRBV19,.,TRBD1,TGTGCCAGTAGTATAGCTGTTGTTGGGACAGGGGCCCCCTACGAGCAGTACTTC,CASSIAVVGTGAPYEQYF
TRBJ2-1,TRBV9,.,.,TGTGCCAGCAGCGCCGAACTAGCAGTAAATGAGCAGTTCTTC,CASSAELAVNEQFF
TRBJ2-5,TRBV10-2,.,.,TGCGCCAGCAGTGAGTGGGGCGGCGAAGAGACCCAGTACTTC,CASSEWGGEETQYF
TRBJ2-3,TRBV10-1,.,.,TGCGCCAGCAGTGAAAGGGCAGGAGTGGGCACAGATACGCAGTATTTT,CASSERAGVGTDTQYF
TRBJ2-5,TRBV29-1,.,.,TGCAGCGGTGGACAGACTGAAGAGACCCAGTACTTC,CSGGQTEETQYF
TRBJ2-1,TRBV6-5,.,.,TGTGCCAGCAGTTACGGCAATGAGCAGTTCTTC,CASSYGNEQFF
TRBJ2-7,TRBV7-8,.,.,TGTGCCAGCAGCTTGGGGTCGGCGGGGATTAGCTCCTACGAGCAGTACTTC,CASSLGSAGISSYEQYF
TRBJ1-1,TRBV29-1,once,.,TGCAGCGGGAAACCCGGGGCCACGAACACTGAAGCTTTCTTT,CSGKPGATNTEAFF
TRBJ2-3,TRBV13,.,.,TGTGCCAGCAGCCCATGGGGCACAGATACGCAGTATTTT,CASSPWGTDTQYF
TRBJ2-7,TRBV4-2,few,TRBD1,TGTGCCAGCAGCCAATCTGGGGGGACAGGGGGCTACGAGCAGTACTTC,CASSQSGGTGGYEQYF
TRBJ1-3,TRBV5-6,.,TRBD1,TGTGCCAGCAGCTTTCGGACAGGGGAAGGAAACACCATATATTTT,CASSFRTGEGNTIYF
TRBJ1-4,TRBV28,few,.,TGTGCCAGCAGTGTAAACCGGGACACCGGACTGTTTTTT,CASSVNRDTGLFF
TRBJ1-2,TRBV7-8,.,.,TGTGCCAGCAGCTTAGGGGGACACCCTGGGACTAACTATGGCTACACCTTC,CASSLGGHPGTNYGYTF
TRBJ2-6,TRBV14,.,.,TGTGCCAGCAGCCAAGCTGGGGCCAACGTCCTGACTTTC,CASSQAGANVLTF
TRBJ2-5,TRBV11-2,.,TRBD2,TGTGCCAGCAGCTCGGGACTAGCCTCAGAGACCCAGTACTTC,CASSSGLASETQYF
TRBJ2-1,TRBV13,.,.,TGTGCCAGCAGCCCCCGAGACTCTGGCAATGAGCAGTTCTTC,CASSPRDSGNEQFF
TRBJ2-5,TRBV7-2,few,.,TGTGCCAGCAGCTTACATCCCCTAGAGACCCAGTACTTC,CASSLHPLETQYF
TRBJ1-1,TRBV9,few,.,TGTGCCAGCAGCGTAACTGTGAACACTGAAGCTTTCTTT,CASSVTVNTEAFF
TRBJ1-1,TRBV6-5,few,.,TGTGCCAGCAGAACGGTAGGAGAAGCTTTCTTT,CASRTVGEAFF
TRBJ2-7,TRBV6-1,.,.,TGTGCCAGCAGTGTGGAGACAGAATACGAGCAGTACTTC,CASSVETEYEQYF
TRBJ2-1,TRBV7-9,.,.,TGTGCCAGCAGCTTGGGAGCGTACAATGAGCAGTTCTTC,CASSLGAYNEQFF
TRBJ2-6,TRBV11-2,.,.,TGTGCCCACAGCTCTGGGGCCAACGTCCTGACTTTC,CAHSSGANVLTF
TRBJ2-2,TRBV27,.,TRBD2,TGTGCCAGCAGTTTACTAGCGGGAGGGAGGGGGGAGCTGTTTTTT,CASSLLAGGRGELFF
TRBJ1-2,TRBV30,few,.,TGTGCCTGGAGTGTACGGGATCAGGGGAGGCACAACTATGGCTACACCTTC,CAWSVRDQGRHNYGYTF
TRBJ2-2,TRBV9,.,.,TGTGCCAGCAGCGTAGGAGTCAGTACCGGGGAGCTGTTTTTT,CASSVGVSTGELFF
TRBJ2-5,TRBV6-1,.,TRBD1,TGTGCCAGCAGTGCCCCCGGGACAGGACAAGAGACCCAGTACTTC,CASSAPGTGQETQYF
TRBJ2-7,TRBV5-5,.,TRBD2,TGTGCCAGCAGCTCGGGACTAGCTCCCTCCTACGAGCAGTACTTC,CASSSGLAPSYEQYF
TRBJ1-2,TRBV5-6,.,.,TGTGCCAGCAGCTTCTCCGGGACCCCGACGGCTAACTATGGCTACACCTTC,CASSFSGTPTANYGYTF
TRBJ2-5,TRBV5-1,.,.,TGCGCCAGCAGCACCGGGACCAGCCGGGAGACCCAGTACTTC,CASSTGTSRETQYF
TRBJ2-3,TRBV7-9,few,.,TGTGCCAGCAGCTTAGCCGGGGTTACCACAGATACGCAGTATTTT,CASSLAGVTTDTQYF